Each of the 14 T cell receptor beta chains below was sequenced from the same sample in a study of T cell clonotyping in hematopoietic cell transplantation. Some clones are missing from TCRdb's copy, which holds only in-frame ones; the method was immunoSEQ multiplex PCR. The table records about 69,000 clones, 96% of them present only once. As for time point: recipient sample about 28 days before transplant, after cytoreduction. The starting material was peripheral blood mononuclear cells, obtained before stem cell transplant. These receptors came from a woman between 50 and 59 years old with acute myeloid leukemia. Some clones in this sample may be carry-over from other donors' samples.

The chain joins TRBV30 to TRBJ2-1; no definite D call. Trimming stripped 4 bases from V and 1 base from J, with 8 bases between. Germline CDR1 GTSNPN, CDR2 SVGIG (reference sequence). The CDR3 is 13 amino acids. The CDR3: CAWTEGSYNEQFF. CDR3 in DNA: TGTGCCTGGACGGAAGGATCCTACAATGAGCAGTTCTTC.

The V call is TRBV9, the J call TRBJ1-6; D unclear. This CDR3 contains 18 residues. Germline V gene sequence: CDR1 SGDLS, CDR2 YYNGEE. Trimming stripped 4 bases from V and 0 bases from J, with 17 bases between. The DNA for the CDR3 is TGTGCCAGCAGCCCCCGGGGTTGGGAGTTCTCCTATAATTCACCCCTCCACTTT. Translation gives CASSPRGWEFSYNSPLHF.

The chain couples TRBV5-6 to TRBJ1-2, with D hard to call. Trimming cost V 3 bases and J 5 bases, with 8 bases left between them. The germline V gene encodes CDR1 SGHDT and CDR2 YYEEEE. The CDR3 is 12 residues long. The CDR3 here is CASSSAGYGYTF. CDR3 DNA sequence: TGTGCCAGCAGCTCGGCCGGATATGGCTACACCTTC.

The rearrangement uses TRBV11-2 and TRBJ2-7; D remains unclear. V was clipped by 3 bases and J by 1 base, with 7 bases between them. The V gene's germline CDR1 is SGHAT and CDR2 FQNNGV. The CDR3 loop spans 13 amino acids. CDR3 in amino acids: CASSFPLSYEQYF. The DNA for the CDR3 is TGTGCCAGCAGCTTCCCCCTATCCTACGAGCAGTACTTC.

CDR3 DNA: TGTGCCAGCAGTTTACGGCTAGCGGGAGTCAATGAGCAGTTCTTC. Translating gives CASSLRLAGVNEQFF. The chain combines TRBV27 with TRBJ2-1; TRBD2 matches at 10 bases. CDR1 and CDR2 from the germline V gene are MNHEY and SMNVEV (reference sequence). With 2 bases clipped from V and 6 bases from J, the junction kept 4 bases outside the gene matches. The CDR3 totals 15 residues.

About this clone itself: The junction departs from the called germline gene at one end, perhaps through a read error. This chain connects TRBV7-2 to TRBJ2-2; 8 nucleotides match TRBD2. Germline V gives CDR1 SGHTA, CDR2 FQGNSA. The length of the CDR3 is 15 residues. The CDR3 spells CASSLKTGGAGELFF. The CDR3 DNA reads TGTGCCAGCAGCTTAAAGACGGGGGGGGCCGGAGAGCTGTTTTTT.

This chain joins TRBV30 and TRBJ1-2; 9 nucleotides line up with TRBD1. CDR1 is GTSNPN, CDR2 SVGIG, per germline (reference sequence). The CDR3 has 13 amino acids. Losses at the gene ends were 7 bases for V and 7 bases for J; bases not matched to a gene: 10. This CDR3 is CALTDGTGSGYTF. The CDR3 DNA is TGTGCCTTGACGGACGGGACAGGGTCTGGCTACACCTTC.

The chain employs TRBV6-5 and TRBJ1-5, with D possibly being TRBD1 (6 bases). The CDR3 is 14 amino acids. Trimming pared 5 bases from V and 3 bases from J, leaving 11 bases between. Germline CDR1 is MNHEY and CDR2 is SVGAGI. The CDR3 sequence: CASSRTATNQPQHF. The CDR3 DNA is TGTGCCAGCAGTAGGACAGCCACCAATCAGCCCCAGCATTTT.

The rearrangement uses TRBV14 and TRBJ2-1, with 8 bases matching TRBD2. The ends lost 0 bases at V and 2 bases at J; junction bases unmatched: 3. The CDR3 is 16 amino acids. CDR1 is SGHDN and CDR2 is FVKESK in the germline V gene. CDR3 amino acids: CASSQELADPYNEQFF. CDR3 DNA sequence: TGTGCCAGCAGCCAAGAACTAGCGGACCCCTACAATGAGCAGTTCTTC.

The chain couples TRBV15 to TRBJ2-7, with TRBD1 matching 7 bases. Trimming at V came to 5 bases and at J to 9 bases, leaving 10 bases not matched to a gene. The germline CDR1 and CDR2 sequences are LNHNV and YYDKDF (reference sequence). The length of the CDR3 is 13 residues. The CDR3 loop is CATSSLSYRGQYF. Here the CDR3 DNA reads TGTGCCACCAGCTCCCTGAGCTACAGGGGGCAGTACTTC.

V is TRBV7-9 and J is TRBJ2-2; D may be TRBD2 (5 bases). Trimming shortened V by 11 bases and J by 5 bases, and 12 bases separated the two germline ends. The CDR3 extends over 12 amino acids. Germline CDR1 SEHNR, CDR2 FQNEAQ (reference sequence). The CDR3 is CAAPAATGELFF. The CDR3 DNA is TGTGCCGCCCCAGCGGCTACCGGGGAGCTGTTTTTT.

The chain is built from TRBV7-6 and TRBJ1-1, with TRBD1 matching 9 bases. Germline V lookup: CDR1 SGHVS, CDR2 FNYEAQ. There are 15 residues in the CDR3. J was trimmed by 3 bases and V by 5 bases; bases with no gene match: 7. The CDR3 DNA reads TGTGCCAGCAGCGCGGGACAGGGAAGGTACACTGAAGCTTTCTTT. Translating gives CASSAGQGRYTEAFF.

The chain recombines TRBV25-1 with TRBJ2-1; D is ambiguous. CDR3 length: 13 residues. Germline V lookup: CDR1 MGHDK, CDR2 SYGVNS. The V and J ends lost 2 bases and 8 bases respectively, with 10 bases between them. CDR3 amino acids: CASSEAARYEQFF. The CDR3 DNA reads as TGTGCCAGCAGTGAAGCAGCGCGGTATGAGCAGTTCTTC.

The genes are TRBV30 and TRBJ1-5, with D perhaps matching TRBD1 (6 bases). Trimming cost V 5 bases and J 4 bases, with 12 bases left between them. CDR1 is GTSNPN and CDR2 is SVGIG in the germline V gene (reference sequence). The CDR3 is made up of 13 amino acids. The CDR3 coding sequence is TGTGCCTGGGCCGAACAGGGAAATCAGCCCCAGCATTTT. Its protein is CAWAEQGNQPQHF.